These 24 T cell receptor beta chains share one sample of origin, sequenced in a study of T cells of healthy individuals. Each CDR3 protein is one row after TCRdb ran MiXCR on the 5' RACE reads. The profile shows tens of thousands of distinct CDR3 sequences, around 15% of them singletons. These TCRs come from a human donor in good health.

This clonotype was picked up many times. The chain employs TRBV20-1 and TRBJ2-3, with 13 positions matching TRBD2. Trimming at V came to 6 bases and at J to 10 bases, leaving 4 bases not matched to a gene. Germline lookup yields CDR1 DFQATT and CDR2 SNEGSKA (reference sequence). The CDR3 extends over 12 amino acids. The CDR3 loop is CSAGTSGAAQYF. The DNA for the CDR3 is TGCAGTGCGGGGACTAGCGGGGCTGCGCAGTATTTT.

The V gene is TRBV24-1, the J gene TRBJ1-2, with 7 bases aligning to TRBD1. Trimming removed 3 bases from V and 4 bases from J; junction bases left unmatched: 10. The CDR3 consists of 16 residues. The V gene's germline CDR1 is KGHDR and CDR2 SFDVKD. DNA of the CDR3: TGTGCCACCAGTGATGCTGCAGGGGGAAAGTTCTATGGCTACACCTTC. Residues: CATSDAAGGKFYGYTF.

This clonotype was recorded many times. V usage is TRBV28 and J usage is TRBJ2-6; D remains unclear. The CDR3 runs to 16 residues. V was trimmed by 5 bases and J by 0 bases, leaving 11 bases between them. The germline V gene encodes CDR1 MDHEN and CDR2 SYDVKM. The chain's CDR3 is CASSPDTFSGANVLTF. As DNA, the CDR3 is TGTGCCAGCAGTCCTGACACCTTCTCTGGGGCCAACGTCCTGACTTTC.

The rearrangement joins TRBV12-3 or TRBV12-4 to TRBJ2-1; 7 nucleotides align to TRBD2. The CDR3 has 13 amino acids. V shed 6 bases and J 7 bases; nucleotides not matched to a gene: 6. CDR3 loop: CASSVRLANEQFF. DNA of the CDR3: TGTGCCAGCAGCGTCAGACTAGCTAATGAGCAGTTCTTC.

Ten or more counts support this clonotype. CDR3 sequence reads: CASSEPGTSGSRGQFF. The DNA of the CDR3 is TGTGCCAGCAGTGAACCCGGGACTAGCGGGTCGAGGGGGCAGTTCTTC. The V gene is TRBV6-1, the J gene TRBJ2-1; 12 nucleotides match TRBD2. Germline V gene sequence: CDR1 MNHNS, CDR2 SASEGT. The V gene end was trimmed by 2 bases and the J gene end by 12 bases; junction bases not matched to a gene: 11. This CDR3 has 16 residues.

This rearrangement joins TRBV11-2 to TRBJ2-1; no reliable D call. Trimming cost V 5 bases and J 0 bases, with 11 bases left between them. The CDR3 is 15 residues long. The germline CDR1 and CDR2 sequences are SGHAT and FQNNGV. CDR3: CASSKDLGSYNEQFF. The DNA for the CDR3 is TGTGCCAGCAGCAAAGATCTAGGCTCCTACAATGAGCAGTTCTTC.

The V call is TRBV28, the J call TRBJ2-7; D perhaps matches TRBD2 (7 bases). Trimming cost V 8 bases and J 1 base, with 18 bases left between them. Germline CDR1 MDHEN, CDR2 SYDVKM. This CDR3 has 15 residues. The CDR3 DNA sequence: TGTGCCAGCTCCCCCGGGGGGACATCATCCTACGAGCAGTACTTC. Encoded protein: CASSPGGTSSYEQYF.

This clonotype was picked up many times. This chain uses TRBV20-1 with TRBJ2-3; D is possibly TRBD2 (5 bases). Germline-derived CDR1 and CDR2 are DFQATT and SNEGSKA (reference sequence). This CDR3 is built from 14 residues. Between the trimmed V and J ends, which lost 3 bases and 0 bases, there was a span of 10 bases. CDR3 sequence (DNA): TGCAGTGCTAGTCTCTGGACTAGCACAGATACGCAGTATTTT. Translation gives CSASLWTSTDTQYF.

This clonotype was detected ten times or more. The V gene is TRBV9, the J gene TRBJ1-1; D is undetermined. The V and J ends lost 2 bases and 1 base respectively, with 6 bases between them. Germline values: CDR1 SGDLS, CDR2 YYNGEE. This CDR3 comprises 13 residues. CDR3 sequence: CASSVTPNTEAFF. The CDR3 nucleotides read TGTGCCAGCAGCGTGACGCCGAACACTGAAGCTTTCTTT.

The sample holds a few counts of this clonotype. This sequence joins TRBV5-4 and TRBJ2-1; 8 bases line up with TRBD2. The CDR3 runs 19 residues. V trimming: 2 bases; J trimming: 2 bases; junction bases outside the gene matches: 15. CDR1 and CDR2 from the germline V gene are SGHNT and YYREEE (reference sequence). The CDR3 DNA reads as TGTGCCAGCAGCTTACGGGGCAGGGAAGTAGCGGGGACCTACAATGAGCAGTTCTTC. Amino acids: CASSLRGREVAGTYNEQFF.

This clonotype was seen a few times. The rearrangement joins TRBV7-1 to TRBJ2-1; D is unclear. TRBV7-1 qualifies as an ORF whose function is uncertain. V lost 6 bases and J lost 1, with 7 bases in between. CDR3 length: 13 residues. CDR3 nucleotides: TGTGCCAGCAGTACTGAGTCCTACAATGAGCAGTTCTTC. This sequence encodes CASSTESYNEQFF.

This clonotype was recorded at least ten times. The genes are TRBV7-9 and TRBJ2-3, with 15 bases identical to TRBD2. CDR3 length: 14 amino acids. CDR1 and CDR2 from the germline V gene are SEHNR and FQNEAQ (reference sequence). V lost 5 bases to trimming and J lost 8 bases; unmatched junction nucleotides: 2. The chain's CDR3 is CASSQGLAGGTQYF. For the CDR3, the DNA is TGTGCCAGCAGCCAGGGACTAGCGGGAGGTACGCAGTATTTT.

This clonotype was counted only a few times. V usage is TRBV15 and J usage is TRBJ2-5; D call uncertain. The CDR3 sequence is 14 residues long. Trimming took off 0 bases at V and 2 bases at J, with 7 bases between the two ends. The germline V gene encodes CDR1 LNHNV and CDR2 YYDKDF (reference sequence). Here the CDR3 DNA reads TGTGCCACCAGCAGAGACGCTCTTCAAGAGACCCAGTACTTC. It codes for CATSRDALQETQYF.

With respect to this clonotype: The junction and the germline gene differ at one end; a read error may be behind it. The genes are TRBV5-1 and TRBJ2-1; D unclear. Germline V gene lookup returns CDR1 SGHRS and CDR2 YFSETQ. CDR3 length: 14 residues. CDR3 DNA: TGCGCCAGCAGTTTGGCGAGCTCTCGGGATGAGCAGTTCTTC. Protein: CASSLASSRDEQFF.

This clonotype has at least ten counts. The rearrangement links TRBV4-1 to TRBJ1-3; no definite D call. Trimming stripped 3 bases from V and 0 bases from J, with 9 bases between. Germline lookup yields CDR1 MGHRA and CDR2 YSYEKL. CDR3 length: 15 residues. CDR3 DNA sequence: TGCGCCAGCAGCCAGCCTAGATTCTCTGGAAACACCATATATTTT. Translated: CASSQPRFSGNTIYF.

This clonotype was seen only a few times. The chain combines TRBV6-2 or TRBV6-3 with TRBJ2-3; 11 nucleotides agree with TRBD2. The ends lost 7 bases at V and 2 bases at J; junction bases unmatched: 8. This CDR3 comprises 16 residues. Germline assignment: CDR1 MNHEY and CDR2 SVGEGT. CDR3 in amino acids: CASKPGTSGFTDTQYF. The CDR3 DNA sequence: TGTGCCAGCAAACCCGGGACTAGCGGATTCACAGATACGCAGTATTTT.

At least ten counts were recorded for this clonotype. The V call is TRBV12-3 or TRBV12-4, the J call TRBJ1-1, with unresolved D. Trimming removed 5 bases at V and 0 bases at J, with 10 bases between. The CDR3 runs to 14 residues. CDR3 region: CASSTRTVNTEAFF. CDR3 coding DNA: TGTGCCAGCAGTACCAGGACTGTGAACACTGAAGCTTTCTTT.

This clonotype was observed many times. The chain uses TRBV12-3 or TRBV12-4 and TRBJ1-3; possibly TRBD1 for D (5 bases). Trimming removed 7 bases at V and 5 bases at J, with 12 bases between. The CDR3 has 13 amino acids. CDR3 DNA: TGTGCCAGCAAATGGGAGGGGAGAAACACCATATATTTT. This encodes CASKWEGRNTIYF.

This clonotype was counted at least ten times. The V call is TRBV7-2, the J call TRBJ2-5, with 10 positions matching TRBD2. Germline trimming cut 5 bases from V and 5 bases from J; bases unmatched to any gene: 14. The CDR3 covers 17 residues. The germline CDR1 and CDR2 sequences are SGHTA and FQGNSA. In DNA, the CDR3 is TGTGCCAGCAGCCCTACTAGCGGGGTATCACATGGGGAGACCCAGTACTTC. It yields the protein CASSPTSGVSHGETQYF.

This clonotype turned up a few times. The V call is TRBV4-1, the J call TRBJ2-7, with D perhaps TRBD1 (6 bases). V gave up 0 bases and J gave up 5 bases, with 14 bases separating them. Germline V gene lookup returns CDR1 MGHRA and CDR2 YSYEKL. The CDR3 runs 15 residues. In DNA, the CDR3 is TGCGCCAGCAGCCAAGATGAGGCAGGGGCGGACGAGCAGTACTTC. Protein product: CASSQDEAGADEQYF.

This clonotype was seen ten or more times. This chain joins TRBV6-6 and TRBJ2-5, with D possibly matching TRBD1 (6 bases). The CDR3 runs to 14 residues. Trimming took 5 bases from V and 1 from J, leaving 11 bases between them. Germline CDR1 is MNHNY and CDR2 is SVGAGI (reference sequence). The CDR3 reads CASSQRQAQETQYF. CDR3 DNA sequence: TGTGCCAGCAGTCAGCGACAGGCCCAAGAGACCCAGTACTTC.

V and J are TRBV4-1 and TRBJ2-3, with 7 bases identical to TRBD2. Germline V CDR1 and CDR2: MGHRA, YSYEKL. The V segment lost 0 bases and the J segment 4 bases; nucleotides outside the gene matches: 1. CDR3 size: 14 residues. CDR3 loop: CASSQDTSADTQYF. DNA for the CDR3: TGCGCCAGCAGCCAAGATACTAGCGCAGATACGCAGTATTTT.

The gene calls are TRBV5-1 and TRBJ2-7; 7 nucleotides line up with TRBD1. Germline CDR1 is SGHRS and CDR2 is YFSETQ. CDR3 length equals 15 residues. V lost 4 bases, J lost 2 bases, and 9 bases stayed unmatched. The CDR3 DNA is TGCGCCAGCAGCGCTCCAGACAGGGTCCCCTACGAGCAGTACTTC. Amino acid sequence: CASSAPDRVPYEQYF.

This clonotype was seen more than once but under ten times. The rearrangement joins TRBV5-1 to TRBJ1-1; D remains unclear. Germline lookup yields CDR1 SGHRS and CDR2 YFSETQ. V was shortened by 5 bases and J by 5 bases, with 10 bases between the two germline ends. This CDR3 is built from 12 residues. The CDR3 DNA follows: TGCGCCAGCAGACACGACGGAACTGAAGCTTTCTTT. It yields the protein CASRHDGTEAFF.